Below are 31 T cell receptor beta chains sequenced from a single sample in a study of blood T cell repertoires in COVID-19 (dated by TCRdb to about 2020). Library prep was done by the immunoSEQ multiplex PCR assay. In TCRdb, the immuneACCESS table is reduced to in-frame sequences with V and J assigned. These tables do not hold every clone; where another copy was compared, an unresolved V gene accounts for under half, and the others remain unexplained. The sample records 240,000 or so clones, approximately 84% of which are singletons. Approximately 1.9% of the sample rests with the top ten. What was sequenced was peripheral blood. These receptors were obtained from an elderly woman with acute or convalescent COVID-19.

The chain uses TRBV5-8 and TRBJ2-6; a possible D gene is TRBD1 (5 bases). Between the trimmed V and J ends, which lost 0 bases and 0 bases, there was a span of 16 bases. The CDR3 is made up of 19 amino acids. Germline lookup yields CDR1 SGHTS and CDR2 YDEGEE. The CDR3 region has the DNA TGTGCCAGCAGCTTGGGGCAGGGTGCCCGTAGCTCTGGGGCCAACGTCCTGACTTTC. It translates to CASSLGQGARSSGANVLTF.

CDR3: CASSYTVLAGGLNEQFF. DNA of the CDR3: TGTGCCAGCAGTTACACAGTCCTAGCGGGAGGGCTCAATGAGCAGTTCTTC. V is TRBV6-2 or TRBV6-3 and J is TRBJ2-1, with TRBD2 matching over 12 bases. The length of the CDR3 is 17 residues. With 2 bases clipped from V and 6 bases from J, the junction kept 8 bases outside the gene matches. Germline-derived CDR1 and CDR2 are MNHEY and SVGEGT.

V usage is TRBV18 and J usage is TRBJ1-5; D ambiguous. The germline CDR1 and CDR2 sequences are KGHSH and LQKENI. The CDR3 runs to 13 residues. The ends were cut back, 4 bases at V and 4 bases at J, with 8 bases in the middle. CDR3 residues: CASSRAENQPQHF. CDR3 nucleotide sequence: TGTGCCAGCTCACGGGCAGAAAATCAGCCCCAGCATTTT.

This clone came up once. The J gene is TRBJ2-7, the V gene TRBV2, with D tentatively TRBD1 (6 bases). Deletions cut 6 bases from V and 5 bases from J, with 29 bases between. Germline CDR1 SNHLY, CDR2 FYNNEI. CDR3 length: 18 amino acids. The chain's CDR3 is CASSPGAYRPTQPHEQYF. The CDR3 nucleotides read TGTGCCAGCAGCCCAGGGGCCTACAGGCCCACCCAACCTCACGAGCAGTACTTC.

The chain employs TRBV7-2 and TRBJ2-1; D may be TRBD1 (6 bases). The V end was cut by 8 bases, the J end by 6 bases, with 20 bases between. The CDR3 contains 15 residues. CDR1 is SGHTA, CDR2 FQGNSA, per germline. The CDR3 DNA is TGTGCCAGCTTTGTGGGGGACAATTATCGCAATGAGCAGTTCTTC. Its protein is CASFVGDNYRNEQFF.

The CDR3 DNA reads TGTGCCAGCAGCACAAAAGGGGGGGCCGGGGAGCTGTTTTTT. Encoded protein: CASSTKGGAGELFF. The chain combines TRBV11-1 with TRBJ2-2, with D possibly TRBD2 on 7 matching bases. CDR1 and CDR2 (germline): SGHAT, FQDESV (reference sequence). This CDR3 contains 14 residues. V lost 5 bases, J lost 6 bases, and 13 bases lay in between.

Turning to this clone: This sample also contains other DNA sequences that code for the same CDR3. The gene calls are TRBV28 and TRBJ1-5; the D is unclear. CDR1 is MDHEN, CDR2 SYDVKM, per germline. V was shortened by 1 base and J by 2 bases, with 9 bases between the two germline ends. The CDR3 spans 15 residues. In DNA form, the CDR3 reads TGTGCCAGCAGTTTATCCGGGAGGGGCAATCAGCCCCAGCATTTT. Amino acid sequence: CASSLSGRGNQPQHF.

J is TRBJ1-1 and V is TRBV7-9, with 8 bases fitting TRBD1. Unmatched junction bases numbered 12, after V lost 1 base and J lost 11 bases. The CDR3 has 15 amino acids. CDR1 is SEHNR, CDR2 FQNEAQ, per germline (reference sequence). Here the CDR3 reads CASSLVGRGLSLAFF. The CDR3 DNA follows: TGTGCCAGCAGCTTAGTAGGCAGGGGGCTTTCGTTGGCTTTCTTT.

The CDR3 is CASFPIRGRTYNEQFF. The CDR3, as DNA: TGTGCCAGCTTTCCGATACGGGGAAGGACCTACAATGAGCAGTTCTTC. V gene TRBV7-9 combines with J gene TRBJ2-1; weak D call: TRBD2 (5 bases). Looked up from germline, CDR1 is SEHNR and CDR2 is FQNEAQ (reference sequence). Deletions cut 8 bases from V and 2 bases from J, with 19 bases between. The CDR3 extends over 16 amino acids.

The chain employs TRBV9 and TRBJ2-1, with 8 bases lining up with TRBD1. The CDR3 is 17 amino acids. CDR1 and CDR2 (germline): SGDLS, YYNGEE. V lost 2 bases, J lost 1 base, and 8 bases stayed unmatched. CDR3 sequence: CASSVQTGTGSYNEQFF. CDR3 DNA: TGTGCCAGCAGCGTTCAGACCGGGACAGGATCCTACAATGAGCAGTTCTTC.

In this sample, this clone turned up a few times. This chain's CDR3 is CASSLGRGQGSSYGYTF. The CDR3 region has the DNA TGTGCCAGCAGCTTAGGGAGGGGACAGGGGAGTAGCTATGGCTACACCTTC. This sequence joins TRBV7-9 and TRBJ1-2; TRBD1 matches at 10 bases. Germline CDR1 is SEHNR and CDR2 is FQNEAQ (reference sequence). The CDR3 runs to 17 residues. J was trimmed by 4 bases and V by 1 base; bases with no gene match: 9.

There are a few counts of this clone. V is TRBV5-1 and J is TRBJ1-1; TRBD1 matches at 8 bases. V gave up 7 bases and J gave up 2 bases; unmatched junction bases: 10. The germline gives CDR1 SGHRS, CDR2 YFSETQ. This CDR3 spans 15 amino acids. The CDR3 reads CASHVRQGPNTEAFF. The CDR3 DNA follows: TGCGCCAGCCATGTTAGACAGGGGCCCAACACTGAAGCTTTCTTT. The whole variable domain, remainder taken from reference TRBV5-1 and TRBJ1-1, is KAGVTQTPRYLIKTRGQQVTLSCSPISGHRSVSWYQQTPGQGLQFLFEYFSETQRNKGNFPGRFSGRQFSNSRSEMNVSTLELGDSALYLCASHVRQGPNTEAFFGQGTRLTVV.

This clone has a handful of counts. The chain joins TRBV28 to TRBJ1-2; D gene unclear. V was clipped by 6 bases and J by 1 base, with 15 bases between them. Germline CDR1 and CDR2: MDHEN and SYDVKM. The CDR3 runs 15 residues. As DNA, the CDR3 is TGTGCCAGCAGCCATAACCCGAGAGGTAACTATGGCTACACCTTC. It yields the protein CASSHNPRGNYGYTF.

This clone has just one count. This chain joins TRBV27 and TRBJ2-7; D is perhaps TRBD1 (6 bases). Germline assignment: CDR1 MNHEY and CDR2 SMNVEV (reference sequence). The V end lost 2 bases, the J end lost 6 bases, and 14 bases lay between the germline ends. CDR3 length: 14 amino acids. The CDR3: CASSLQGWHGEQYF. DNA for the CDR3: TGTGCCAGCAGTTTACAGGGGTGGCATGGCGAGCAGTACTTC.

This clone has just one count. The V and J genes are TRBV6-6 and TRBJ2-3; no clear D gene. V lost 0 bases and J lost 0, with 7 bases in between. This CDR3 is built from 15 residues. Per the germline V gene, CDR1 is MNHNY and CDR2 is SVGAGI (reference sequence). Here the CDR3 DNA reads TGTGCCAGCAGTTACTCCTATGCGAGCACAGATACGCAGTATTTT. Amino acid sequence: CASSYSYASTDTQYF.

The chain couples TRBV27 to TRBJ1-1, with D uncertain. Germline assignment: CDR1 MNHEY and CDR2 SMNVEV (reference sequence). V was shortened by 0 bases and J by 4 bases, with 9 bases between the two germline ends. This CDR3 is 14 amino acids long. The CDR3 DNA reads as TGTGCCAGCAGTTTATCACAAATGTCCACTGAAGCTTTCTTT. It specifies CASSLSQMSTEAFF.

The chain has TRBV4-1 and TRBJ2-1, with TRBD2 matching over 7 bases. Germline loops: CDR1 MGHRA, CDR2 YSYEKL. The CDR3 contains 17 residues. V shed 0 bases and J 7 bases; nucleotides not matched to a gene: 12. CDR3 in DNA: TGCGCCAGCAGCCAAGAGGCTAGCGTCGGAGCGGGGAATGAGCAGTTCTTC. It specifies CASSQEASVGAGNEQFF.

The chain employs TRBV6-5 and TRBJ1-5; TRBD1 matches 7 bases. V lost 5 bases and J lost 6; bases outside the gene matches: 10. Germline V lookup: CDR1 MNHEY, CDR2 SVGAGI. The CDR3 has 15 amino acids. The CDR3: CASSLEGARSQPQHF. CDR3 coding DNA: TGTGCCAGCAGTCTCGAGGGGGCGCGGAGTCAGCCCCAGCATTTT.

The chain links TRBV19 to TRBJ2-3, with D perhaps TRBD1 (6 bases). This CDR3 has 15 amino acids. Trimming removed 6 bases from V and 1 base from J, with 14 bases in between. CDR1 is LNHDA, CDR2 SQIVND, per germline (reference sequence). The CDR3 nucleotides are TGTGCCAGTAGCTGGGGGACATTCCGCACAGATACGCAGTATTTT. Amino acid sequence: CASSWGTFRTDTQYF.

The chain employs TRBV5-1 and TRBJ2-5; 11 positions match TRBD2. V lost 7 bases and J lost 4; bases outside the gene matches: 9. CDR1 SGHRS and CDR2 YFSETQ come from the germline V gene. The CDR3 length is 15 residues. CDR3 nucleotide sequence: TGCGCCAGCGGAGCTAGCGGGGGGTCCGGAGAGACCCAGTACTTC. Its translation: CASGASGGSGETQYF. Variable domain in full (rest from reference TRBV5-1 and TRBJ2-5): KAGVTQTPRYLIKTRGQQVTLSCSPISGHRSVSWYQQTPGQGLQFLFEYFSETQRNKGNFPGRFSGRQFSNSRSEMNVSTLELGDSALYLCASGASGGSGETQYFGPGTRLLVL.

This clone was recorded a few times. The CDR3 region has the DNA TGTGCCAGCAGCTTAGGTGGGGCTCTAAACACTGAAGCTTTCTTT. It specifies CASSLGGALNTEAFF. The chain combines TRBV7-3 with TRBJ1-1, with D tentatively TRBD1 (5 bases). CDR1 SGHTA and CDR2 FQGTGA come from the germline V gene. V lost 2 bases to trimming and J lost 2 bases, with 12 bases between them. The CDR3 spans 15 residues.

The chain links TRBV5-5 to TRBJ2-7; D not resolved. V lost 0 bases, J lost 4 bases, and 8 bases lay in between. Per the germline V gene, CDR1 is SGHKS and CDR2 is YYEKEE (reference sequence). CDR3 length: 13 residues. CDR3 in amino acids: CASSLVSRYEQYF. CDR3 sequence (DNA): TGTGCCAGCAGCTTGGTTAGCAGATACGAGCAGTACTTC.

J is TRBJ2-7 and V is TRBV4-2; 8 bases line up with TRBD2. This CDR3 region has 16 residues. From germline, CDR1 is LGHNA and CDR2 YNFKEQ. The trim removed 0 bases at V and 0 bases at J, leaving 4 bases unmatched. The chain's CDR3 is CASSQELAVSSYEQYF. For the CDR3, the DNA is TGTGCCAGCAGCCAAGAACTAGCGGTTAGCTCCTACGAGCAGTACTTC.

A few counts support this clone. The chain couples TRBV7-9 to TRBJ1-1; possible D gene TRBD1, 6 bases. This CDR3 has 14 amino acids. Trimming stripped 5 bases from V and 4 bases from J, with 14 bases between. The germline CDR1 and CDR2 sequences are SEHNR and FQNEAQ (reference sequence). CDR3 in amino acids: CASSPQGLGTEAFF. The CDR3 DNA follows: TGTGCCAGCAGCCCCCAGGGGTTGGGCACTGAAGCTTTCTTT.

The J gene is TRBJ1-1, the V gene TRBV7-9; D uncertain. The germline V and J ends were trimmed by 3 bases and 1 base, with 9 bases remaining between them. CDR1 and CDR2 from the germline V gene are SEHNR and FQNEAQ (reference sequence). CDR3 length: 14 residues. Here the CDR3 DNA reads TGTGCCAGCAGCTTCGAGGTAGGGAACACTGAAGCTTTCTTT. This sequence encodes CASSFEVGNTEAFF. The full variable domain, its missing parts supplied by reference TRBV7-9 and TRBJ1-1, is DTGVSQNPRHKITKRGQNVTFRCDPISEHNRLYWYRQTLGQGPEFLTYFQNEAQLEKSRLLSDRFSAERPKGSFSTLEIQRTEQGDSAMYLCASSFEVGNTEAFFGQGTRLTVV.

The chain carries TRBV4-3 and TRBJ1-2; D is perhaps TRBD1 (5 bases). V dropped 3 bases and J dropped 7 bases, with 21 bases sitting between them. The CDR3 loop spans 16 amino acids. From germline, CDR1 is LGHNA and CDR2 YSLEER. Here the CDR3 DNA reads TGCGCCAGCAGCCAGACCTACGGACAATCTTTCGGTGGCTACACCTTC. Translation gives CASSQTYGQSFGGYTF.

The V and J genes are TRBV5-1 and TRBJ2-5, with D maybe TRBD1 (6 bases). Germline CDR1 SGHRS, CDR2 YFSETQ. CDR3 length: 13 amino acids. The germline V and J ends were trimmed by 4 bases and 1 base, with 8 bases remaining between them. CDR3 sequence: CASSQQGQETQYF. CDR3 bases: TGCGCCAGCAGCCAACAGGGCCAAGAGACCCAGTACTTC. Complete variable domain (other parts from reference TRBV5-1 and TRBJ2-5): KAGVTQTPRYLIKTRGQQVTLSCSPISGHRSVSWYQQTPGQGLQFLFEYFSETQRNKGNFPGRFSGRQFSNSRSEMNVSTLELGDSALYLCASSQQGQETQYFGPGTRLLVL.

The chain carries TRBV28 and TRBJ1-5, with D perhaps matching TRBD1 (5 bases). The V gene's germline CDR1 is MDHEN and CDR2 SYDVKM. Trimming shortened V by 1 base and J by 5 bases, and 12 bases separated the two germline ends. This CDR3 is 15 amino acids long. This CDR3 reads CASSLLTATDQPQHF. Here the CDR3 DNA reads TGTGCCAGCAGTTTATTGACAGCGACGGATCAGCCCCAGCATTTT.

Note on this clone: Other nucleotide sequences in the sample specify the same CDR3. This sequence joins TRBV18 and TRBJ1-1, with D possibly TRBD1 on 6 matching bases. The germline gives CDR1 KGHSH, CDR2 LQKENI. Trimming pared 3 bases from V and 0 bases from J, leaving 8 bases between. This CDR3 spans 14 amino acids. CDR3 nucleotides: TGTGCCAGCTCACCTGACAGGTTGAACACTGAAGCTTTCTTT. Its translation is CASSPDRLNTEAFF.

The rearrangement joins TRBV7-3 to TRBJ1-2; 8 bases are shared with TRBD1. Per the germline V gene, CDR1 is SGHTA and CDR2 is FQGTGA. This CDR3 region has 13 residues. J gave up 8 bases and V 6 bases, and 8 bases lay outside the gene matches. The CDR3 reads CASRLDREGGYTF. The CDR3 DNA sequence: TGTGCCAGCAGACTGGACAGGGAGGGCGGCTACACCTTC.

CDR3 DNA: TGTGCCAGCAGCTTAACCCGGACTAGCGGGGGGATGGAGCAGTTCTTC. This encodes CASSLTRTSGGMEQFF. The rearrangement joins TRBV7-3 to TRBJ2-1; 14 nucleotides line up with TRBD2. CDR1 is SGHTA and CDR2 is FQGTGA in the germline V gene. CDR3 length: 16 amino acids. V gave up 0 bases and J gave up 10 bases; unmatched junction bases: 5. The full variable domain, with the rest looked up from reference TRBV7-3 and TRBJ2-1, is GAGVSQTPSNKVTEKGKYVELRCDPISGHTALYWYRQSLGQGPEFLIYFQGTGAADDSGLPNDRFFAVRPEGSVSTLKIQRTERGDSAVYLCASSLTRTSGGMEQFFGPGTRLTVL.